One sample yielded the 27 T cell receptor beta chains listed below, sequenced in a study of blood T cell repertoires in COVID-19. The method was immunoSEQ multiplex PCR; TCRdb's version includes in-frame clones alone and lacks a portion of them. The top ten clones hold 2.5% to 3.5% of a sample with 200,000 to 250,000 clones, approximately 84% of them seen once. The sample consisted of peripheral blood. The origin of the receptors is a man aged 45-65 years who had recovered from COVID-19.

As regards this clone: One base away lies a much larger clone, so this may be a sequencing read error. The J gene is TRBJ1-3, the V gene TRBV3-1 (or the pseudogene TRBV3-2), with a tentative D call TRBD1 (6 bases). The ends were cut back, 7 bases at V and 0 bases at J, with 10 bases in the middle. CDR3 length: 14 amino acids. Germline V gene sequence: CDR1 LGHDT, CDR2 YNNKEL (reference sequence). The CDR3 coding sequence is TGTGCCAGCACAACAGGGAGCTCTGGAAACACCATATATTTT. Encoded protein: CASTTGSSGNTIYF.

Note on this clone: In the same sample, other DNA sequences code for this CDR3. In nucleotides, the CDR3 is TGCAGCGCCAGGACTAGCGGGAGGGGGAATGAGCAGTTCTTC. It translates to CSARTSGRGNEQFF. V usage is TRBV29-1 and J usage is TRBJ2-1, with TRBD2 matching over 15 bases. V dropped 7 bases and J dropped 7; count of bases not matched to a gene: 5. The CDR3 is 14 amino acids. Germline lookup yields CDR1 SQVTM and CDR2 ANQGSEA.

This clone occurred many times. The chain couples TRBV19 to TRBJ1-6; possible D gene TRBD1, 6 bases. V lost 11 bases, J lost 10 bases, and 21 bases lay in between. CDR1 is LNHDA, CDR2 SQIVND, per germline (reference sequence). The CDR3 sequence is 14 residues long. The CDR3 protein is CASNRDKMGSPLHF. Written as DNA, the CDR3 is TGTGCCTCAAACAGGGACAAGATGGGATCACCCCTCCACTTT.

The CDR3 sequence is CATSDPDRPNYGYTF. CDR3 sequence (DNA): TGTGCCACCAGTGACCCGGACAGACCTAACTATGGCTACACCTTC. The rearrangement joins TRBV24-1 to TRBJ1-2, with D possibly matching TRBD1 (6 bases). This CDR3 is built from 15 residues. V lost 4 bases to trimming and J lost 0 bases, with 11 bases between them. The V gene's germline CDR1 is KGHDR and CDR2 SFDVKD.

This chain joins TRBV24-1 and TRBJ2-2; 9 bases fit TRBD1. Germline-derived CDR1 and CDR2 are KGHDR and SFDVKD. This CDR3 has 16 amino acids. With 4 bases clipped from V and 3 bases from J, the junction kept 5 bases outside the gene matches. The CDR3 sequence is CATSDHRDRDTGELFF. The CDR3 DNA follows: TGTGCCACCAGTGACCACCGGGACAGGGACACCGGGGAGCTGTTTTTT.

This clone came up once. This chain joins TRBV2 and TRBJ2-1; D not resolved. Trimming pared 2 bases from V and 8 bases from J, leaving 7 bases between. CDR1 and CDR2 (germline): SNHLY, FYNNEI. CDR3 size: 12 residues. CDR3 in amino acids: CASSEPGYEQFF. CDR3 nucleotide sequence: TGTGCCAGCAGTGAACCAGGTTATGAGCAGTTCTTC.

V usage is TRBV14 and J usage is TRBJ2-5, with 10 bases matching TRBD2. Germline V gives CDR1 SGHDN, CDR2 FVKESK. V shed 2 bases and J 5 bases; nucleotides not matched to a gene: 8. The CDR3 spans 16 residues. The CDR3 loop reads CASSQLAPGLAETQYF. In nucleotides, the CDR3 is TGTGCCAGCAGCCAACTGGCGCCGGGACTAGCGGAGACCCAGTACTTC.

The chain carries TRBV6-5 and TRBJ2-2, with 9 bases matching TRBD2. The CDR3 runs to 15 residues. V dropped 0 bases and J dropped 6; count of bases not matched to a gene: 2. The V gene's germline CDR1 is MNHEY and CDR2 SVGAGI. In DNA form, the CDR3 reads TGTGCCAGCAGTTACTCTGGGACTAGCCCCGGGGAGCTGTTTTTT. Its translation: CASSYSGTSPGELFF.

The chain uses TRBV5-4 and TRBJ2-7; D gene unclear. In germline, CDR1 is SGHNT, CDR2 YYREEE (reference sequence). The CDR3 has 12 amino acids. Trimming cost V 0 bases and J 7 bases, with 8 bases left between them. The CDR3 protein is CASSLDRREQYF. CDR3 DNA: TGTGCCAGCAGCTTGGACAGAAGGGAGCAGTACTTC.

This clone was counted once. The chain is built from TRBV5-4 and TRBJ2-1, with TRBD2 matching over 9 bases. Trimming at V came to 0 bases and at J to 0 bases, leaving 4 bases not matched to a gene. CDR3 length: 17 residues. Germline V gene lookup returns CDR1 SGHNT and CDR2 YYREEE (reference sequence). CDR3 sequence (DNA): TGTGCCAGCAGCTTGGAACGGACTAGCGTCTCCTACAATGAGCAGTTCTTC. This gives the protein CASSLERTSVSYNEQFF. Complete variable domain (other parts from reference TRBV5-4 and TRBJ2-1): ETGVTQSPTHLIKTRGQQVTLRCSSQSGHNTVSWYQQALGQGPQFIFQYYREEENGRGNFPPRFSGLQFPNYSSELNVNALELDDSALYLCASSLERTSVSYNEQFFGPGTRLTVL.

The rearrangement links TRBV5-1 to TRBJ2-7; D not resolved. CDR1 and CDR2 from the germline V gene are SGHRS and YFSETQ. This CDR3 contains 16 residues. V was clipped by 0 bases and J by 0 bases, with 13 bases between them. This chain's CDR3 is CASSLDSSLSSYEQYF. The CDR3 nucleotides read TGCGCCAGCAGCTTGGATTCGTCCCTGAGCTCCTACGAGCAGTACTTC. Together with reference TRBV5-1 and TRBJ2-7, the CDR3 gives the full variable domain: KAGVTQTPRYLIKTRGQQVTLSCSPISGHRSVSWYQQTPGQGLQFLFEYFSETQRNKGNFPGRFSGRQFSNSRSEMNVSTLELGDSALYLCASSLDSSLSSYEQYFGPGTRLTVT.

The genes are TRBV23-1 and TRBJ2-1; D may be TRBD2 (5 bases). TRBV23-1 is an open reading frame whose function is uncertain. Trimming stripped 5 bases from V and 8 bases from J, with 19 bases between. There are 15 residues in the CDR3. CDR3 residues: CASSTPSNVLDEQFF. As DNA, the CDR3 is TGCGCCAGCAGTACCCCTAGCAACGTTCTTGATGAGCAGTTCTTC.

The J gene is TRBJ2-7, the V gene TRBV5-5; 7 nucleotides align to TRBD2. Per germline, CDR1 SGHKS and CDR2 YYEKEE (reference sequence). Unmatched junction bases numbered 4, after V lost 1 base and J lost 0 bases. The CDR3 covers 15 residues. CDR3 DNA: TGTGCCAGCAGCTTGTTCGGGACTAACTCCTACGAGCAGTACTTC. Translation gives CASSLFGTNSYEQYF.

J is TRBJ1-2 and V is TRBV28; 9 bases map to TRBD1. From germline, CDR1 is MDHEN and CDR2 SYDVKM. There are 14 residues in the CDR3. V was pared by 2 bases and J by 7 bases, with 5 bases of the junction left unmatched. The CDR3 DNA is TGTGCCAGCAGTTTACCCGGGACAGGGTTTGGCTACACCTTC. It yields the protein CASSLPGTGFGYTF.

This clone was seen repeatedly, ten times or more. The V call is TRBV27, the J call TRBJ2-7; 7 bases match TRBD1. The CDR3 totals 16 residues. With 6 bases clipped from V and 0 bases from J, the junction kept 11 bases outside the gene matches. The germline V gene has CDR1 MNHEY and CDR2 SMNVEV (reference sequence). The CDR3 DNA is TGTGCCAGCAGGGAACAGGGCAGGGGGAACTCCTACGAGCAGTACTTC. This translates into CASREQGRGNSYEQYF.

The CDR3 DNA reads TGTGCCACCTGGCGGGGGGGAAACTCCTACGAGCAGTACTTC. Translated: CATWRGGNSYEQYF. The J gene is TRBJ2-7, the V gene TRBV27; 9 positions match TRBD2. The CDR3 loop spans 14 amino acids. The germline CDR1 and CDR2 sequences are MNHEY and SMNVEV (reference sequence). V gave up 10 bases and J gave up 0 bases; unmatched junction bases: 7.

This chain links TRBV29-1 with TRBJ1-2; 9 bases line up with TRBD1. Germline V CDR1 and CDR2: SQVTM, ANQGSEA. The CDR3 is 14 amino acids. V was clipped by 6 bases and J by 6 bases; unmatched bases: 11. CDR3 in DNA: TGCAGCGTCACCATTTTGGGACAGGGAAATGGCTACACCTTC. Its translation is CSVTILGQGNGYTF. Drawing the rest from reference TRBV29-1 and TRBJ1-2, the complete variable domain is SAVISQKPSRDICQRGTSLTIQCQVDSQVTMMFWYRQQPGQSLTLIATANQGSEATYESGFVIDKFPISRPNLTFSTLTVSNMSPEDSSIYLCSVTILGQGNGYTFGSGTRLTVV.

This sequence joins TRBV19 and TRBJ2-3, with 8 bases lining up with TRBD1. The CDR3 consists of 14 residues. Trimming removed 5 bases from V and 5 bases from J; junction bases left unmatched: 6. Germline loops: CDR1 LNHDA, CDR2 SQIVND (reference sequence). The chain's CDR3 is CASSRRGLGDTQYF. The CDR3 DNA is TGTGCCAGTAGTCGCAGGGGGCTGGGAGATACGCAGTATTTT.

CDR3 region: CASSYLANYGYTF. DNA for the CDR3: TGTGCCAGCAGTTACCTAGCCAACTATGGCTACACCTTC. The rearrangement joins TRBV28 to TRBJ1-2, with no clear D. This CDR3 comprises 13 residues. The germline gives CDR1 MDHEN, CDR2 SYDVKM. The germline V and J ends were trimmed by 4 bases and 2 bases, with 8 bases remaining between them.

This CDR3 is CASSPIGASGSLHEQYF. The CDR3 DNA follows: TGTGCCAGCAGCCCGATTGGGGCTAGCGGGAGTCTCCACGAGCAGTACTTC. The chain combines TRBV7-2 with TRBJ2-7; 10 bases map to TRBD2. With 5 bases clipped from V and 5 bases from J, the junction kept 15 bases outside the gene matches. There are 17 residues in the CDR3. The germline V gene encodes CDR1 SGHTA and CDR2 FQGNSA.

The V call is TRBV27, the J call TRBJ2-7; 10 positions match TRBD1. J lost 1 base, V lost 7 bases, and 4 bases had no gene match. There are 14 residues in the CDR3. CDR1 is MNHEY, CDR2 SMNVEV, per germline (reference sequence). The chain's CDR3 is CASNPDRGSYEQYF. Here the CDR3 DNA reads TGTGCCAGCAACCCGGACAGGGGGTCCTACGAGCAGTACTTC.

The gene calls are TRBV6-6 and TRBJ2-7; D is uncertain. The V gene's germline CDR1 is MNHNY and CDR2 SVGAGI (reference sequence). The CDR3 loop spans 11 amino acids. Trimming shortened V by 2 bases and J by 5 bases, and 4 bases separated the two germline ends. CDR3 in DNA: TGTGCCAGCAGTTACCGAGACGAGCAGTACTTC. Translating it yields CASSYRDEQYF.

V usage is TRBV28 and J usage is TRBJ2-7, with D perhaps matching TRBD1 (6 bases). The CDR3 spans 17 residues. Germline CDR1 MDHEN, CDR2 SYDVKM. V lost 4 bases to trimming and J lost 2 bases, with 21 bases between them. This CDR3 reads CASSSQGSRGRPYEQYF. The CDR3 nucleotides read TGTGCCAGCAGTTCCCAAGGAAGCAGGGGAAGGCCCTACGAGCAGTACTTC.

This chain uses TRBV2 with TRBJ2-1, with TRBD2 matching 9 bases. Germline trimming cut 0 bases from V and 2 bases from J; bases unmatched to any gene: 5. The CDR3 has 17 amino acids. CDR1 is SNHLY and CDR2 is FYNNEI in the germline V gene. CDR3: CASSEAKIAGAYNEQFF. The DNA of the CDR3 is TGTGCCAGCAGTGAAGCGAAGATAGCGGGAGCCTACAATGAGCAGTTCTTC.

J is TRBJ2-1 and V is TRBV6-2 or TRBV6-3; 13 bases are shared with TRBD2. The V segment lost 2 bases and the J segment 15 bases; nucleotides outside the gene matches: 10. Germline V CDR1 and CDR2: MNHEY, SVGEGT. The CDR3 extends over 15 amino acids. The CDR3 reads CASSYLLGLAGAAFF. CDR3 sequence (DNA): TGTGCCAGCAGTTACCTACTTGGACTAGCGGGGGCGGCGTTCTTC.

The gene calls are TRBV29-1 and TRBJ2-7; 11 bases are shared with TRBD2. Per germline, CDR1 SQVTM and CDR2 ANQGSEA. CDR3 length: 13 residues. V lost 2 bases and J lost 4; bases outside the gene matches: 1. The CDR3 region has the DNA TGCAGCGTTGAACTAGCGGGAGGTTACGAGCAGTACTTC. It encodes CSVELAGGYEQYF.

The chain combines TRBV4-1 with TRBJ1-4; no reliable D call. Trimming shortened V by 4 bases and J by 8 bases, and 14 bases separated the two germline ends. CDR3 length equals 14 residues. Germline CDR1 MGHRA, CDR2 YSYEKL. In nucleotides, the CDR3 is TGCGCCAGCAGCCCTCGTGGGAGTCCGGAAAAACTGTTTTTT. Translated, it gives CASSPRGSPEKLFF.